This note documents a single T cell receptor beta chain sequence. These data come from a study of HIV-infected patients and healthy controls. One entry per CDR3 protein, called by TCRdb with MiXCR from the 5' RACE reads. The sample lists around 64,000 distinct CDR3 sequences; about 15% were seen once. CDR1 and CDR2 (germline): ENHRY, SYGVKD. V dropped 5 bases and J dropped 0 bases, with 7 bases sitting between them. The length of the CDR3 is 14 residues. The chain is built from TRBV10-3 and TRBJ2-2; D uncertain. The clonotype originates from a human donor in good health. Source material: CD4+ T cells from blood. Here the CDR3 reads CAISRTANTGELFF. CDR3 bases: TGTGCCATCAGTCGGACCGCGAACACCGGGGAGCTGTTTTTT.